This TCR beta chain was captured by sequencing in a study of T-cell reconstitution after alpha-beta-depleted transplantation in children. The CDR3 is made up of 14 amino acids. The V and J ends lost 5 bases and 7 bases, in that order; junction bases with no gene match: 7. Germline loops: CDR1 SEHNR, CDR2 FQNEAQ (reference sequence). There are many counts of this clonotype. TCRbeta library preparation incorporated unique molecular identifiers. One entry per CDR3 protein, called by TCRdb with MiXCR from the PCR reads. The sample lists approximately 27,000 distinct CDR3 sequences; roughly 19% were seen once.

The J gene is TRBJ1-4, the V gene TRBV7-9; TRBD1 aligns across 7 bases. The receptor's source is a male patient between 2 and 10 years old who had a stem cell transplant for acute lymphoblastic leukemia, so the T cells may come from the graft donor. This specimen consisted of PBMCs, mostly from graft donor cells, obtained 60 days after TCRalphabeta/CD19-depleted stem cell transplant. The DNA of the CDR3 is TGTGCCAGCAGCGAACAGGGGCCCGTTGAAAAACTGTTTTTT. Protein sequence: CASSEQGPVEKLFF.